This passage covers 25 T cell receptor beta chains from one sample sequenced in a study of blood T cell repertoires in COVID-19. Assay: immunoSEQ multiplex PCR; the TCRdb copy retains only in-frame clones and omits some. This table holds about 60,000 clones, 85% to 90% found once. The sequenced material came from peripheral blood. The receptors stem from a man in his 60s with acute or convalescent COVID-19.

The chain couples TRBV4-2 to TRBJ2-3; 8 bases map to TRBD2. The CDR3 has 16 residues. V trimming: 1 base; J trimming: 2 bases; junction bases outside the gene matches: 5. Germline lookup yields CDR1 LGHNA and CDR2 YNFKEQ. The CDR3 DNA is TGTGCCAGCAGCCAAGTTGTAGCGGGGAACACAGATACGCAGTATTTT. It encodes CASSQVVAGNTDTQYF.

The gene calls are TRBV7-9 and TRBJ2-3; D call uncertain. The CDR3 is 15 residues long. Trimming took 6 bases from V and 0 from J, leaving 13 bases between them. The germline V gene has CDR1 SEHNR and CDR2 FQNEAQ (reference sequence). This CDR3 reads CASRPPATSTDTQYF. In DNA, the CDR3 is TGTGCCAGCAGGCCTCCCGCGACTAGCACAGATACGCAGTATTTT.

The chain combines TRBV5-1 with TRBJ2-2; 7 nucleotides agree with TRBD1. V lost 0 bases and J lost 7; bases outside the gene matches: 6. Per the germline V gene, CDR1 is SGHRS and CDR2 is YFSETQ. This CDR3 contains 15 residues. CDR3 nucleotides: TGCGCCAGCAGCTTGGCGTTGACAGGGAACGGGGAGCTGTTTTTT. Translated, it gives CASSLALTGNGELFF.

V usage is TRBV3-1 (or the pseudogene TRBV3-2) and J usage is TRBJ2-1; TRBD2 aligns across 8 bases. Germline CDR1 is LGHDT and CDR2 is YNNKEL (reference sequence). CDR3 length: 16 residues. J gave up 3 bases and V 2 bases, and 6 bases lay outside the gene matches. In nucleotides, the CDR3 is TGTGCCAGCAGCCAATTTAGCGGGACCGGCTACAATGAGCAGTTCTTC. Translation: CASSQFSGTGYNEQFF.

The chain has TRBV12-3 or TRBV12-4 and TRBJ2-5; D not resolved. Trimming removed 2 bases from V and 4 bases from J, with 8 bases in between. The CDR3 is made up of 13 amino acids. In DNA form, the CDR3 reads TGTGCCAGCAGTTTACTTGCGGCAGAGACCCAGTACTTC. This codes for CASSLLAAETQYF.

The chain links TRBV3-1 (or the pseudogene TRBV3-2) to TRBJ1-2; TRBD1 matches 10 bases. J was trimmed by 4 bases and V by 1 base; bases with no gene match: 6. The CDR3 length is 16 residues. The germline V gene encodes CDR1 LGHDT and CDR2 YNNKEL (reference sequence). CDR3 amino acids: CASSQGGQGSSYGYTF. The CDR3 region has the DNA TGTGCCAGCAGCCAAGGGGGACAGGGGTCTTCCTATGGCTACACCTTC.

The V and J genes are TRBV11-3 and TRBJ2-5; weak D call: TRBD2 (7 bases). Germline V gives CDR1 SGHNT, CDR2 YENEEA. There are 14 residues in the CDR3. V gave up 5 bases and J gave up 6 bases, with 16 bases separating them. CDR3 in amino acids: CASSEGGSGKTQYF. The DNA of the CDR3 is TGTGCCAGCAGCGAGGGGGGGAGTGGAAAGACCCAGTACTTC.

The chain employs TRBV29-1 and TRBJ2-2; TRBD1 agrees at 9 bases. J lost 6 bases, V lost 6 bases, and 2 bases had no gene match. Germline CDR1 reads SQVTM; CDR2 reads ANQGSEA. The CDR3 has 12 residues. In DNA, the CDR3 is TGCAGCGTGACAGGGGGATCCGGGGAGCTGTTTTTT. Translated: CSVTGGSGELFF.

This rearrangement joins TRBV18 to TRBJ1-3; 7 positions agree with TRBD1. CDR1 and CDR2 (germline): KGHSH, LQKENI. The CDR3 spans 14 residues. The J segment lost 3 bases and the V segment lost 4 bases, leaving 3 bases of the junction unmatched. CDR3 protein: CASSRDSHGNTIYF. In DNA form, the CDR3 reads TGTGCCAGCTCACGGGACAGCCATGGAAACACCATATATTTT.

The chain recombines TRBV2 with TRBJ1-5; 7 positions agree with TRBD1. CDR3 length: 15 amino acids. Losses at the gene ends were 10 bases for V and 2 bases for J; bases not matched to a gene: 11. Germline loops: CDR1 SNHLY, CDR2 FYNNEI. The CDR3 DNA reads TGTGCCACCTCCCGAGGGGGCGGGGGCAATCAGCCCCAGCATTTT. It yields the protein CATSRGGGGNQPQHF.

The V and J genes are TRBV5-8 and TRBJ1-5; no definite D call. The CDR3 contains 16 residues. V dropped 4 bases and J dropped 3 bases, with 17 bases sitting between them. Germline V CDR1 and CDR2: SGHTS, YDEGEE. The CDR3 reads CASSQLGLAANQPQHF. CDR3 in DNA: TGTGCCAGCAGCCAACTCGGACTCGCGGCCAATCAGCCCCAGCATTTT.

This chain joins TRBV2 and TRBJ1-6; D unclear. Germline V gene sequence: CDR1 SNHLY, CDR2 FYNNEI. The germline V and J ends were trimmed by 4 bases and 5 bases, with 9 bases remaining between them. This CDR3 has 14 amino acids. The CDR3 loop is CASSVQRNNSPLHF. CDR3 coding DNA: TGTGCCAGCAGTGTACAGAGAAATAATTCACCCCTCCACTTT. Full variable domain (remainder filled in from reference TRBV2 and TRBJ1-6): EPEVTQTPSHQVTQMGQEVILRCVPISNHLYFYWYRQILGQKVEFLVSFYNNEISEKSEIFDDQFSVERPDGSNFTLKIRSTKLEDSAMYFCASSVQRNNSPLHFGNGTRLTVT.

V usage is TRBV10-2 and J usage is TRBJ1-1, with a weak D call TRBD1 (6 bases). Looked up from germline, CDR1 is WSHSY and CDR2 is SAAADI. V was pared by 6 bases and J by 3 bases, with 14 bases between. The CDR3 consists of 14 residues. Here the CDR3 DNA reads TGCGCCAGCAGCCGGGGGGCGCGGGACACTGAAGCTTTCTTT. It yields the protein CASSRGARDTEAFF.

This chain links TRBV7-3 with TRBJ2-1; 12 positions match TRBD2. Germline V gene lookup returns CDR1 SGHTA and CDR2 FQGTGA. The trim removed 4 bases at V and 7 bases at J, leaving 5 bases unmatched. This CDR3 has 15 amino acids. CDR3 DNA sequence: TGTGCCAGCAGCTCCCTCGGACTAGCGGGAAATGAGCAGTTCTTC. Translating it yields CASSSLGLAGNEQFF.

As concerns this clone: One end of the junction varies from germline; a read error may be responsible. The chain recombines TRBV24-1 with TRBJ2-1, with a weak D call TRBD2 (6 bases). The CDR3 has 13 amino acids. Germline CDR1 reads KGHDR; CDR2 reads SFDVKD. CDR3 region: CATSRDSNNEQFF. CDR3 nucleotides: TGTGCCACCAGCCGGGACTCCAACAATGAGCAGTTCTTC.

The genes are TRBV2 and TRBJ1-6; a possible D gene is TRBD1 (5 bases). Germline assignment: CDR1 SNHLY and CDR2 FYNNEI. This CDR3 has 16 residues. V was clipped by 0 bases and J by 7 bases, with 13 bases between them. This CDR3 is CASSEALLGGNSPLHF. DNA of the CDR3: TGTGCCAGCAGTGAAGCGCTTCTGGGGGGGAATTCACCCCTCCACTTT. The whole variable domain, filled in from reference TRBV2 and TRBJ1-6, reads EPEVTQTPSHQVTQMGQEVILRCVPISNHLYFYWYRQILGQKVEFLVSFYNNEISEKSEIFDDQFSVERPDGSNFTLKIRSTKLEDSAMYFCASSEALLGGNSPLHFGNGTRLTVT.

The rearrangement links TRBV28 to TRBJ1-2; D remains ambiguous. The germline V and J ends were trimmed by 5 bases and 2 bases, with 9 bases remaining between them. This CDR3 comprises 13 residues. In germline, CDR1 is MDHEN, CDR2 SYDVKM. CDR3 loop: CASSAARNYGYTF. CDR3 nucleotide sequence: TGTGCCAGCAGTGCCGCCCGGAACTATGGCTACACCTTC.

The rearrangement links TRBV15 to TRBJ1-6, with 8 bases aligning to TRBD1. J was trimmed by 7 bases and V by 9 bases; bases with no gene match: 11. Per germline, CDR1 LNHNV and CDR2 YYDKDF (reference sequence). There are 15 residues in the CDR3. The CDR3 DNA is TGTGCCACACAGGACAGGGATGGTGGGAATTCACCCCTCCACTTT. It codes for CATQDRDGGNSPLHF. The full variable domain, rest sourced from reference TRBV15 and TRBJ1-6, is DAMVIQNPRYQVTQFGKPVTLSCSQTLNHNVMYWYQQKSSQAPKLLFHYYDKDFNNEADTPDNFQSRRPNTSFCFLDIRSPGLGDTAMYLCATQDRDGGNSPLHFGNGTRLTVT.

V gene TRBV9 combines with J gene TRBJ2-1; 10 bases fit TRBD2. This CDR3 contains 15 residues. Trimming at V came to 0 bases and at J to 10 bases, leaving 7 bases not matched to a gene. Germline CDR1 SGDLS, CDR2 YYNGEE. CDR3 sequence (DNA): TGTGCCAGCAGCGTAGCCGCTAGCGGGAGCTACGAGCAGTTCTTC. Translated, it gives CASSVAASGSYEQFF. Drawing the rest from reference TRBV9 and TRBJ2-1, the complete variable domain is DSGVTQTPKHLITATGQRVTLRCSPRSGDLSVYWYQQSLDQGLQFLIQYYNGEERAKGNILERFSAQQFPDLHSELNLSSLELGDSALYFCASSVAASGSYEQFFGPGTRLTVL.

J is TRBJ1-4 and V is TRBV27; 8 bases are shared with TRBD1. Germline loops: CDR1 MNHEY, CDR2 SMNVEV (reference sequence). Trimming removed 4 bases from V and 0 bases from J; junction bases left unmatched: 4. The CDR3 consists of 16 residues. The CDR3 DNA reads as TGTGCCAGCAGTTCGGACAGGGCTGCAACTAATGAAAAACTGTTTTTT. Its translation is CASSSDRAATNEKLFF.

The V gene is TRBV11-2, the J gene TRBJ1-4, with D hard to call. Deletions cut 3 bases from V and 2 bases from J, with 7 bases between. There are 14 residues in the CDR3. Germline assignment: CDR1 SGHAT and CDR2 FQNNGV. CDR3 in amino acids: CASSLKQTNEKLFF. The CDR3 nucleotides read TGTGCCAGCAGCTTGAAACAGACTAATGAAAAACTGTTTTTT.

A single count supports this clone. This sequence joins TRBV7-9 and TRBJ2-1; TRBD2 aligns across 7 bases. The CDR3 is made up of 16 amino acids. Germline loops: CDR1 SEHNR, CDR2 FQNEAQ (reference sequence). Unmatched junction bases numbered 6, after V lost 4 bases and J lost 0 bases. The CDR3, as DNA: TGTGCCAGCAGCTCCTTTCTAGCGGACTCCTACAATGAGCAGTTCTTC. Translation: CASSSFLADSYNEQFF.

The CDR3 DNA is TGTGCCAGCAGCTTAGCACTCCGGGACAATGAGCAGTTCTTC. Its protein product is CASSLALRDNEQFF. The chain combines TRBV11-2 with TRBJ2-1; D uncertain. Germline V lookup: CDR1 SGHAT, CDR2 FQNNGV. The CDR3 extends over 14 amino acids. V was trimmed by 1 base and J by 5 bases, leaving 9 bases between them. Together with reference TRBV11-2 and TRBJ2-1, the CDR3 gives the full variable domain: EAGVAQSPRYKIIEKRQSVAFWCNPISGHATLYWYQQILGQGPKLLIQFQNNGVVDDSQLPKDRFSAERLKGVDSTLKIQPAKLEDSAVYLCASSLALRDNEQFFGPGTRLTVL.

This clone was seen a single time. This sequence joins TRBV12-5 and TRBJ1-1; no clear D gene. V was cut by 1 base and J by 3 bases, with 6 bases left in between. CDR3 size: 13 residues. CDR1 and CDR2 (germline): LGHNT, FRNRAP. The CDR3 DNA reads TGTGCTAGTGGTTTGGATCAGTACACTGAAGCTTTCTTT. It specifies CASGLDQYTEAFF.

The chain combines TRBV4-1 with TRBJ1-1, with 10 bases lining up with TRBD1. This CDR3 has 15 amino acids. V was clipped by 3 bases and J by 4 bases; unmatched bases: 5. Germline V gene data show CDR1 as MGHRA and CDR2 as YSYEKL. CDR3 amino acids: CASSQADRGVTEAFF. CDR3 DNA sequence: TGCGCCAGCAGCCAGGCGGACAGGGGGGTCACTGAAGCTTTCTTT.